This TCR beta chain was sequenced for a study of T cells of healthy individuals (dated by TCRdb to between 2018 and 2020). After removal of 3 bases from V and 6 bases from J, the junction retains 10 bases not matched to a gene. The germline V gene yields SGHDT for CDR1 and YYEEEE for CDR2. Including cysteine and phenylalanine, the CDR3 has 16 amino acids. The only DNA kept is the CDR3, 48 bases in frame from the first base. The library relied on 5' RACE. The data were produced on an Illumina MiSeq. In-frame beta chains were kept once TCRdb had trimmed the public reads at Q25 with fastp and called clones with MiXCR. Rows are combined by CDR3 protein, so each entry shows the most common genes and DNA. The sample table holds fewer than 75,000 distinct CDR3 sequences, of which around 15% were seen once. Roughly 4.7% of the sample lies in the top ten. At least ten counts were recorded for this clonotype. Its antigen has not been determined. No base qualities exist here, and no much larger clone lies one base off it.

This clonotype was obtained from a human donor in good health. The receptor chain draws on TRBV5-6 and TRBJ1-5; 9 central nucleotides agree with TRBD1. The sequenced DNA: TGTGCCAGCAGCTCTAGGACAGGGGCCGGCAGTCAGCCCCAGCATTTT. Its protein is CASSSRTGAGSQPQHF.